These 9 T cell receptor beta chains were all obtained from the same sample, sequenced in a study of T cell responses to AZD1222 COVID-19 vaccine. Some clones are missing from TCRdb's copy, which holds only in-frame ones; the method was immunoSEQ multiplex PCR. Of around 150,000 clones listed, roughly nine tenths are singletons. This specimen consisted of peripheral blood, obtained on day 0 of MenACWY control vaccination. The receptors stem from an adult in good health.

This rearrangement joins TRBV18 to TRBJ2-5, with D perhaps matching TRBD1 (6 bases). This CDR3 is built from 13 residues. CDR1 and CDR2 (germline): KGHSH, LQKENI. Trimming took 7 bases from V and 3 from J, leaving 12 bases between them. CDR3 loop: CASLKDREETQYF. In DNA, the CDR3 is TGTGCCAGCTTAAAGGACAGAGAAGAGACCCAGTACTTC.

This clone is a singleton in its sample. CDR3: CAIKAGDYEKLFF. The CDR3 region has the DNA TGTGCCATCAAAGCGGGGGATTATGAAAAACTGTTTTTT. The chain links TRBV10-3 to TRBJ1-4, with a possible D match to TRBD1 (5 bases). CDR3 length: 13 residues. Germline loops: CDR1 ENHRY, CDR2 SYGVKD. With 7 bases removed from V and 6 bases from J, the gap between germline ends came to 12 bases.

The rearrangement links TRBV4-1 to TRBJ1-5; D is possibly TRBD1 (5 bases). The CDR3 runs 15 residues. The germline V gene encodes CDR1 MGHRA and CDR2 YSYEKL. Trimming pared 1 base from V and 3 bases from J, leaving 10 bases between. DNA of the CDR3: TGCGCCAGCAGCCAAGGGCAGGGAACCAATCAGCCCCAGCATTTT. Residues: CASSQGQGTNQPQHF.

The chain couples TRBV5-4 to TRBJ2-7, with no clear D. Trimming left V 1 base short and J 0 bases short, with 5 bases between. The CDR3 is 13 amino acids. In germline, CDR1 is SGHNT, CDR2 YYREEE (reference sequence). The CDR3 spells CASSLPSSYEQYF. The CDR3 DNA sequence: TGTGCCAGCAGCTTGCCTAGCTCCTACGAGCAGTACTTC.

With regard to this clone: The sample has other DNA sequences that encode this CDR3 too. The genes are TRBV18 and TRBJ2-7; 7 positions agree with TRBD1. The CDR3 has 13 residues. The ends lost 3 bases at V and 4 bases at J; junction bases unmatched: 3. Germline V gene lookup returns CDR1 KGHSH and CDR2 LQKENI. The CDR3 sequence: CASSPGTDYEQYF. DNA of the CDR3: TGTGCCAGCTCACCCGGGACAGATTACGAGCAGTACTTC.

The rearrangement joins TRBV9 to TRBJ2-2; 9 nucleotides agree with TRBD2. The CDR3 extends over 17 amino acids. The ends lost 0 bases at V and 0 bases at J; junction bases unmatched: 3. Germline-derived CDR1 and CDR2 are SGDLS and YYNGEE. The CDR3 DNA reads TGTGCCAGCAGCGTAGTAGCTAGCGGGACGAACACCGGGGAGCTGTTTTTT. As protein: CASSVVASGTNTGELFF. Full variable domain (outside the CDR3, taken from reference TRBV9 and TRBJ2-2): DSGVTQTPKHLITATGQRVTLRCSPRSGDLSVYWYQQSLDQGLQFLIQYYNGEERAKGNILERFSAQQFPDLHSELNLSSLELGDSALYFCASSVVASGTNTGELFFGEGSRLTVL.

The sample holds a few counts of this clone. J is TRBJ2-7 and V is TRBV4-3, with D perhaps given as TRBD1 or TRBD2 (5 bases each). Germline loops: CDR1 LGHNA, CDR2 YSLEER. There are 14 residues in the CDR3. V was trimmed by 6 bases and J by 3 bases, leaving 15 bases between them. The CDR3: CASSFGTGHYEQYF. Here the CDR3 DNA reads TGCGCCAGCAGTTTTGGGACGGGGCACTACGAGCAGTACTTC.

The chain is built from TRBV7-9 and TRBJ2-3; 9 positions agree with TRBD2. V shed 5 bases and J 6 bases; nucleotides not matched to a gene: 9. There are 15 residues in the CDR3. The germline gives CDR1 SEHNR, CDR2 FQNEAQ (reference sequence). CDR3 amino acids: CASSHRTSGRDTQYF. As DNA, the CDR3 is TGTGCCAGCAGCCACCGAACGAGCGGGAGGGATACGCAGTATTTT.

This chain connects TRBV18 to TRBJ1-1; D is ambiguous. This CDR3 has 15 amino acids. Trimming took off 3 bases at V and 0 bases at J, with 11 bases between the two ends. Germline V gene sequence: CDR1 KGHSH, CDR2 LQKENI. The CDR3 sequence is CASSPEGRLNTEAFF. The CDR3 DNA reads TGTGCCAGCTCACCGGAAGGCAGACTGAACACTGAAGCTTTCTTT.